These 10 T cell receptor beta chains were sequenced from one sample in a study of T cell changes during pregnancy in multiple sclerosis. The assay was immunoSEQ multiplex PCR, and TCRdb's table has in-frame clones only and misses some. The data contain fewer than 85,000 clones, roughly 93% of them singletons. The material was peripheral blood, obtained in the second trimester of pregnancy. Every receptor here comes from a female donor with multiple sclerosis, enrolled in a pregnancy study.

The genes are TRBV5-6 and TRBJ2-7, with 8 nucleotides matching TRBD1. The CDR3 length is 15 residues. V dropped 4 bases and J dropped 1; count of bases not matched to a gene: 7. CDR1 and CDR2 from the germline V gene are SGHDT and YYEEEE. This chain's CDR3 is CASSITGGTSYEQYF. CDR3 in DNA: TGTGCCAGCAGCATCACAGGGGGAACATCCTACGAGCAGTACTTC.

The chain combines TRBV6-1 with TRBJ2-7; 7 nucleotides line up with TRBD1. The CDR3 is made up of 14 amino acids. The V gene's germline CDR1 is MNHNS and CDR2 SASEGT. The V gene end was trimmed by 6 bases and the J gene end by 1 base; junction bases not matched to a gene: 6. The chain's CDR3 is CASSTGVLSYEQYF. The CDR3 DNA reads TGTGCCAGCAGCACAGGGGTACTATCCTACGAGCAGTACTTC.

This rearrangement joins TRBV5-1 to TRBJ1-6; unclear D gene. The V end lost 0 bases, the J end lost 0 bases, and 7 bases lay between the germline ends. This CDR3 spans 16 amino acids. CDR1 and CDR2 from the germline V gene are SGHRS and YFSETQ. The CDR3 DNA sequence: TGCGCCAGCAGCTTGGAAGGGAGCTCCTATAATTCACCCCTCCACTTT. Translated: CASSLEGSSYNSPLHF.

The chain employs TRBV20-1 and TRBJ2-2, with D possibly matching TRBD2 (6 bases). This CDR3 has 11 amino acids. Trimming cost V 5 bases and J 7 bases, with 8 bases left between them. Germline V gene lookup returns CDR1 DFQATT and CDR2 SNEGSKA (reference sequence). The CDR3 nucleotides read TGCAGTGCTGGGGGAGGCGGGGAGCTGTTTTTT. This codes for CSAGGGGELFF.

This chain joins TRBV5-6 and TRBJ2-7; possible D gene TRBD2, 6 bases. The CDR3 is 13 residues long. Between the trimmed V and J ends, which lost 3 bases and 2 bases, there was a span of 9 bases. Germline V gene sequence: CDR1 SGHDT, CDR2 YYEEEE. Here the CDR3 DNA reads TGTGCCAGCAGCTCCGGAGGGACCTACGAGCAGTACTTC. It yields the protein CASSSGGTYEQYF.

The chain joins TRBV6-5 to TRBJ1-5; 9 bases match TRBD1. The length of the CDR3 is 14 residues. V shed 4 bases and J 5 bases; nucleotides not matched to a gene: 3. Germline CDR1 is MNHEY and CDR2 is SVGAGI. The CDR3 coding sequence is TGTGCCAGCAGTTGGACAGGGGCTCATCAGCCCCAGCATTTT. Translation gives CASSWTGAHQPQHF.

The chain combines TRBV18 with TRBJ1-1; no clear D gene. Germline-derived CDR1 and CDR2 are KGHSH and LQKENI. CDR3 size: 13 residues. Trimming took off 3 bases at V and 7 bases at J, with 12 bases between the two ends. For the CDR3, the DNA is TGTGCCAGCTCACCTGACTTAGCTCGTGAAGCTTTCTTT. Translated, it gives CASSPDLAREAFF.

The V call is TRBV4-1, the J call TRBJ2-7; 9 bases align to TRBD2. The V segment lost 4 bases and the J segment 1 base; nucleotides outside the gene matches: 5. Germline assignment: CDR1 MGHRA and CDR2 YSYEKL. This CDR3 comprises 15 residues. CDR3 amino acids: CASSLLAGDSYEQYF. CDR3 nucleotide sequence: TGCGCCAGCAGCCTCTTAGCGGGGGATTCCTACGAGCAGTACTTC.

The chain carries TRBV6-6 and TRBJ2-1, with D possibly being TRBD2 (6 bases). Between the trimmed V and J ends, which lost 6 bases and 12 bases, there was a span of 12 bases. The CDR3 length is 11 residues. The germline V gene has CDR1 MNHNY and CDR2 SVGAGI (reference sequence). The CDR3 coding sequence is TGTGCCAGCAGCACCGGGACTCGGCAGTTCTTC. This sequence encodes CASSTGTRQFF.

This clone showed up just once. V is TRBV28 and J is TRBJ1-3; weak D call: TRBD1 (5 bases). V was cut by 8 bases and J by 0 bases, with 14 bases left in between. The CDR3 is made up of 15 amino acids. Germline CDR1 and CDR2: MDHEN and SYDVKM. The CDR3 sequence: CASCVDRGSGNTIYF. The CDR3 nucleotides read TGTGCCAGCTGCGTGGATAGGGGCTCTGGAAACACCATATATTTT.